The 30 T cell receptor beta chains presented below share a single source sample, sequenced in a study of T cells in Graves' hyperthyroidism and ophthalmopathy. The CDR3 regions of TCR beta were amplified from RNA transcripts. The HTBI set primed first-round TCR CDR3 RT-PCR. TCRdb reprocessed the multiplex PCR reads via MiXCR and lists one record per CDR3 protein. The sample records roughly 560,000 distinct CDR3 sequences, approximately 15% being singletons. Source material: blood. The receptors here all came from a woman between 35 and 50 years old with Graves' ophthalmopathy.

V is TRBV9 and J is TRBJ1-3; D gene unclear. Between the trimmed V and J ends, which lost 2 bases and 3 bases, there was a span of 15 bases. CDR3 length: 16 amino acids. Germline V gives CDR1 SGDLS, CDR2 YYNGEE. The CDR3 loop reads CASSVDSFGDGNTIYF. The CDR3 nucleotides are TGTGCCAGCAGCGTTGACTCCTTTGGTGATGGAAACACCATATATTTT.

Only a few counts were recorded for this clonotype. An end of the junction does not agree with germline; a read error may underlie this. V gene TRBV7-9 combines with J gene TRBJ2-7, with TRBD2 matching over 10 bases. Per the germline V gene, CDR1 is SEHNR and CDR2 is FQNEAQ (reference sequence). The CDR3 sequence is 15 residues long. CDR3 bases: TGTGCCAGCAGCGTAGCGGGAGGCCCAACCTACGAGCAGTACTTC. Its translation: CASSVAGGPTYEQYF.

This clonotype was counted ten times or more. The J gene is TRBJ2-7, the V gene TRBV5-1; possible D gene TRBD1, 5 bases. The CDR3 length is 16 residues. Germline V CDR1 and CDR2: SGHRS, YFSETQ. V was shortened by 4 bases and J by 5 bases, with 22 bases between the two germline ends. The CDR3 DNA follows: TGCGCCAGCAGCCCCTCCAAGGGCAGGGCAGAGGACGAGCAGTACTTC. Amino acid sequence: CASSPSKGRAEDEQYF. Full variable domain (rest looked up from reference TRBV5-1 and TRBJ2-7): KAGVTQTPRYLIKTRGQQVTLSCSPISGHRSVSWYQQTPGQGLQFLFEYFSETQRNKGNFPGRFSGRQFSNSRSEMNVSTLELGDSALYLCASSPSKGRAEDEQYFGPGTRLTVT.

This clonotype was recorded many times. This chain joins TRBV7-2 and TRBJ2-7; tentatively, D is TRBD1 or TRBD2 (6 bases each). The CDR3 has 15 amino acids. CDR1 and CDR2 from the germline V gene are SGHTA and FQGNSA. V was pared by 0 bases and J by 4 bases, with 13 bases between. The CDR3 spells CASSLAGGGVYEQYF. The CDR3 region has the DNA TGTGCCAGCAGCTTAGCGGGGGGCGGAGTTTACGAGCAGTACTTC.

This clonotype was seen a few times. The chain joins TRBV11-2 to TRBJ2-7; TRBD1 matches at 10 bases. The CDR3 length is 17 residues. Germline lookup yields CDR1 SGHAT and CDR2 FQNNGV. Trimming cost V 0 bases and J 3 bases; bases outside gene matches: 8. The CDR3 DNA follows: TGTGCCAGCAGCTTAGATATTGTCGACAGGGGGCTCTACGAGCAGTACTTC. Its protein is CASSLDIVDRGLYEQYF.

Many counts were recorded for this clonotype. The V gene is TRBV7-2, the J gene TRBJ1-2, with D perhaps matching TRBD1 (6 bases). The CDR3 has 14 amino acids. In germline, CDR1 is SGHTA, CDR2 FQGNSA. The V end was cut by 5 bases, the J end by 4 bases, with 14 bases between. The CDR3 nucleotides are TGTGCCAGCAGCCAGGACAGCCTAACCTATGGCTACACCTTC. This translates into CASSQDSLTYGYTF. The entire variable domain, with the rest obtained from reference TRBV7-2 and TRBJ1-2, is as follows: GAGVSQSPSNKVTEKGKDVELRCDPISGHTALYWYRQSLGQGLEFLIYFQGNSAPDKSGLPSDRFSAERTGGSVSTLTIQRTQQEDSAVYLCASSQDSLTYGYTFGSGTRLTVV.

The rearrangement uses TRBV30 and TRBJ2-4; no clear D. Trimming pared 2 bases from V and 8 bases from J, leaving 7 bases between. The CDR3 contains 11 residues. Per germline, CDR1 GTSNPN and CDR2 SVGIG (reference sequence). The CDR3 sequence: CAWSRAYIQYF. CDR3 nucleotides: TGTGCCTGGAGTAGGGCGTACATTCAGTACTTC.

The chain combines TRBV15 with TRBJ1-5; weak D call: TRBD1 (5 bases). This CDR3 has 16 amino acids. V gave up 4 bases and J gave up 1 base, with 14 bases separating them. Germline values: CDR1 LNHNV, CDR2 YYDKDF (reference sequence). The CDR3, as DNA: TGTGCCACCAGCACCCTGGGGGGGGGAAGCAATCAGCCCCAGCATTTT. This codes for CATSTLGGGSNQPQHF.

This clonotype was counted at least ten times. The CDR3 nucleotides read TGTGCCAGCAGCTTGAATAGGGAGGGAGAGACCCAGTACTTC. Translation: CASSLNREGETQYF. The gene calls are TRBV7-3 and TRBJ2-5; 7 nucleotides agree with TRBD2. V was pared by 3 bases and J by 4 bases, with 5 bases of the junction left unmatched. Per the germline V gene, CDR1 is SGHTA and CDR2 is FQGTGA. CDR3 size: 14 residues.

This clonotype was seen many times. The rearrangement links TRBV5-5 to TRBJ2-7, with TRBD1 identical over 7 bases. Germline trimming cut 0 bases from V and 3 bases from J; bases unmatched to any gene: 6. Germline lookup yields CDR1 SGHKS and CDR2 YYEKEE (reference sequence). CDR3 length equals 15 residues. CDR3 bases: TGTGCCAGCAGCTTGGGGGGACAGTTCCTCTACGAGCAGTACTTC. Translating it yields CASSLGGQFLYEQYF.

In its sample, this clonotype was seen many times. The chain combines TRBV6-2 or TRBV6-3 with TRBJ2-7; D is undetermined. Trimming left V 0 bases short and J 6 bases short, with 9 bases between. CDR3 length: 13 amino acids. Germline CDR1 reads MNHEY; CDR2 reads SVGEGT. CDR3 residues: CASSYSMRSEQYF. DNA for the CDR3: TGTGCCAGCAGTTACTCGATGAGGAGCGAGCAGTACTTC.

This chain joins TRBV14 and TRBJ1-2; D possibly corresponds to TRBD1 (6 bases). Trimming pared 4 bases from V and 7 bases from J, leaving 13 bases between. This CDR3 has 13 amino acids. From germline, CDR1 is SGHDN and CDR2 FVKESK. The CDR3 sequence: CASSLWGGGGYTF. DNA for the CDR3: TGTGCCAGCAGCCTCTGGGGGGGCGGTGGCTACACCTTC. Looking up the rest from reference TRBV14 and TRBJ1-2 gives the full variable domain: EAGVTQFPSHSVIEKGQTVTLRCDPISGHDNLYWYRRVMGKEIKFLLHFVKESKQDESGMPNNRFLAERTGGTYSTLKVQPAELEDSGVYFCASSLWGGGGYTFGSGTRLTVV.

This clonotype was detected ten times or more. This chain joins TRBV7-8 and TRBJ2-2; no firm D call. With 2 bases removed from V and 6 bases from J, the gap between germline ends came to 7 bases. The CDR3 totals 13 residues. The V gene's germline CDR1 is SGHVS and CDR2 FQNEAQ. In DNA form, the CDR3 reads TGTGCCAGCAGCTTAATGGGGTCCGGGGAGCTGTTTTTT. Translated, it gives CASSLMGSGELFF.

This clonotype was seen repeatedly, ten times or more. The chain is built from TRBV28 and TRBJ2-7; tentative D call: TRBD1 (6 bases). The germline V and J ends were trimmed by 5 bases and 6 bases, with 17 bases remaining between them. CDR3 length: 14 amino acids. From germline, CDR1 is MDHEN and CDR2 SYDVKM. This CDR3 is CASSLTGSSGEQYF. As DNA, the CDR3 is TGTGCCAGCAGTCTAACAGGGTCGTCCGGCGAGCAGTACTTC.

This clonotype was recorded many times. An end of the junction does not agree with germline; a read error may underlie this. The CDR3, as DNA: TGTGCTAGCAGCCCCCCGGGACAGGGAGAAGAGACCCAGTACTTC. Its protein product is CASSPPGQGEETQYF. This chain uses TRBV7-7 with TRBJ2-5; 9 bases are shared with TRBD1. The CDR3 length is 15 residues. CDR1 is SSHAT, CDR2 FNYEAQ, per germline (reference sequence).

This clonotype was detected many times. V and J are TRBV7-8 and TRBJ2-7; the match to TRBD2 covers 10 bases. CDR1 SGHVS and CDR2 FQNEAQ come from the germline V gene. The CDR3 consists of 14 residues. The V gene end was trimmed by 4 bases and the J gene end by 6 bases; junction bases not matched to a gene: 6. Here the CDR3 reads CASSSLAGTSEQYF. CDR3 bases: TGTGCCAGCAGCTCACTAGCGGGAACAAGCGAGCAGTACTTC.

This clonotype was seen repeatedly, ten times or more. This chain uses TRBV28 with TRBJ2-7; 9 positions match TRBD2. Germline assignment: CDR1 MDHEN and CDR2 SYDVKM. V was clipped by 7 bases and J by 3 bases; unmatched bases: 7. The CDR3 spans 14 residues. The CDR3 protein is CASTPSGASYEQYF. Here the CDR3 DNA reads TGTGCCAGCACCCCTAGCGGGGCGAGCTACGAGCAGTACTTC.

In this sample, this clonotype turned up many times. In DNA form, the CDR3 reads TGTGCCAGCAGTTACACCCCGACAGGGATGGGCTACACCTTC. It encodes CASSYTPTGMGYTF. V usage is TRBV6-2 or TRBV6-3 and J usage is TRBJ1-2, with TRBD1 matching 7 bases. The CDR3 is 14 residues long. V lost 2 bases and J lost 8; bases outside the gene matches: 8. Germline-derived CDR1 and CDR2 are MNHEY and SVGEGT.

This clonotype was observed at least ten times. This CDR3 reads CASSPPGDLYEQYF. CDR3 in DNA: TGTGCCAGCAGTCCACCGGGGGACCTGTACGAGCAGTACTTC. The chain couples TRBV28 to TRBJ2-7; D perhaps matches TRBD2 (6 bases). Germline CDR1 reads MDHEN; CDR2 reads SYDVKM. V shed 5 bases and J shed 4 bases, with 15 bases lying between them. This CDR3 has 14 residues.

This clonotype has only a few counts. The J gene is TRBJ2-7, the V gene TRBV28; D unresolved. Trimming removed 3 bases at V and 5 bases at J, with 17 bases between. This CDR3 region has 15 residues. CDR1 MDHEN and CDR2 SYDVKM come from the germline V gene. The CDR3 sequence is CASSFLGSEVNEQYF. For the CDR3, the DNA is TGTGCCAGCAGTTTTTTGGGCAGCGAAGTAAACGAGCAGTACTTC.

At least ten counts were recorded for this clonotype. The chain combines TRBV28 with TRBJ1-6; D is uncertain. Germline V CDR1 and CDR2: MDHEN, SYDVKM. Trimming cost V 2 bases and J 1 base, with 18 bases left between them. This CDR3 has 19 residues. The CDR3 coding sequence is TGTGCCAGCAGTTTAGGTGTTCGGGAGATTGGTTCCTATAATTCACCCCTCCACTTT. This gives the protein CASSLGVREIGSYNSPLHF. Based on the CDR3 plus reference TRBV28 and TRBJ1-6, the full variable domain is DVKVTQSSRYLVKRTGEKVFLECVQDMDHENMFWYRQDPGLGLRLIYFSYDVKMKEKGDIPEGYSVSREKKERFSLILESASTNQTSMYLCASSLGVREIGSYNSPLHFGNGTRLTVT.

This clonotype was seen a handful of times. The rearrangement links TRBV9 to TRBJ1-1, with a tentative D call TRBD1 (5 bases). The CDR3 is 11 amino acids. From germline, CDR1 is SGDLS and CDR2 YYNGEE. V was clipped by 3 bases and J by 6 bases, with 6 bases between them. The DNA of the CDR3 is TGTGCCAGCAGCGCGGGGGCTGAAGCTTTCTTT. Its protein is CASSAGAEAFF.

This clonotype was recorded many times. V is TRBV28 and J is TRBJ1-1, with D possibly matching TRBD1 (5 bases). CDR1 and CDR2 (germline): MDHEN, SYDVKM. V was cut by 3 bases and J by 0 bases, with 8 bases left in between. CDR3 length equals 14 residues. The CDR3 region is CASSFVGLNTEAFF. The CDR3 bases are TGTGCCAGCAGTTTTGTGGGACTGAACACTGAAGCTTTCTTT.

This clonotype was recorded at least ten times. This chain links TRBV29-1 with TRBJ1-2, with D unclear. The germline V gene encodes CDR1 SQVTM and CDR2 ANQGSEA. There are 11 residues in the CDR3. Trimming took off 3 bases at V and 4 bases at J, with 6 bases between the two ends. This CDR3 reads CSVDLSYGYTF. In DNA form, the CDR3 reads TGCAGCGTTGATCTAAGCTATGGCTACACCTTC.

At least ten counts were recorded for this clonotype. The rearrangement uses TRBV29-1 and TRBJ2-5, with D hard to call. This CDR3 region has 13 residues. V was trimmed by 4 bases and J by 0 bases, leaving 9 bases between them. Per germline, CDR1 SQVTM and CDR2 ANQGSEA. CDR3 nucleotide sequence: TGCAGCGTTGTCGTCAGAAACCAAGAGACCCAGTACTTC. Its translation is CSVVVRNQETQYF.

This clonotype was counted ten times or more. The chain is built from TRBV24-1 and TRBJ1-1; 9 positions match TRBD1. CDR1 and CDR2 from the germline V gene are KGHDR and SFDVKD. The CDR3 sequence is 18 residues long. V shed 6 bases and J 0 bases; nucleotides not matched to a gene: 13. The CDR3: CATSFKGQTGGMNTEAFF. The CDR3 DNA is TGTGCCACCAGTTTCAAGGGCCAGACAGGGGGGATGAACACTGAAGCTTTCTTT.

This clonotype was observed a few times. The chain has TRBV19 and TRBJ2-7; 7 nucleotides match TRBD1. Germline V gene sequence: CDR1 LNHDA, CDR2 SQIVND (reference sequence). This CDR3 contains 14 residues. V lost 5 bases, J lost 6 bases, and 10 bases stayed unmatched. The CDR3 DNA reads TGTGCCAGTAGTTCCCAGGGGGTTAAGACCGAGCAGTACTTC. Translation: CASSSQGVKTEQYF.

This clonotype was counted ten times or more. The CDR3 loop is CSALAGAETQYF. The DNA for the CDR3 is TGCAGCGCCCTGGCGGGGGCAGAGACCCAGTACTTC. The chain links TRBV29-1 to TRBJ2-5; weak D call: TRBD2 (7 bases). The CDR3 length is 12 residues. Trimming stripped 7 bases from V and 4 bases from J, with 13 bases between. Looked up from germline, CDR1 is SQVTM and CDR2 is ANQGSEA.

This clonotype has ten or more counts. The V call is TRBV7-8, the J call TRBJ1-1; 7 bases agree with TRBD1. The germline gives CDR1 SGHVS, CDR2 FQNEAQ. V shed 1 base and J 0 bases; nucleotides not matched to a gene: 11. CDR3 length equals 18 residues. The CDR3 reads CASSLEALGQLMNTEAFF. CDR3 sequence (DNA): TGTGCCAGCAGCTTAGAAGCTCTGGGACAGCTCATGAACACTGAAGCTTTCTTT.

This clonotype has at least ten counts. This chain links TRBV12-3 or TRBV12-4 with TRBJ2-7; TRBD1 is a possible D gene (6 bases). The CDR3 length is 14 residues. V was clipped by 8 bases and J by 7 bases, with 21 bases between them. The CDR3 protein is CASSRDTTPGEQYF. In DNA, the CDR3 is TGTGCCAGCTCTCGGGACACTACCCCTGGGGAGCAGTACTTC.